A selection of T cell receptor beta chains follows, all from one sample in a study of shared clonotypes between healthy human individuals. Assay used: immunoSEQ multiplex PCR; TCRdb lists only in-frame clones, some missing. This repertoire shows about a million clones, approximately 77% found once; its top ten account for roughly 0.82%. The sequencing input was memory CD4+ T cells from PBMCs. Source of these receptors: a man younger than 30 in good health. Some clones in this sample may be carry-over from other donors' samples. The CDR3 runs from the conserved cysteine through the conserved F or W. The D gene is left open where the match is weak. Clone size is given for some rows only: seen once, a few or many times, or a class if the clone is expanded.

>TRBV5-6|-|12|many|TRBJ2-7
TGTGCCAGCAGCAGGGCCTCCTACGAGCAGTACTTC
CASSRASYEQYF
>TRBV28|-|15|-|TRBJ1-3
TGTGCCAGCAGTTGGGGCAGAAACTCTGGAAACACCATATATTTT
CASSWGRNSGNTIYF
>TRBV10-2|TRBD1|15|-|TRBJ1-1
TGCGCCAGCAGTGACCGAGGACAGGGCACCCCTACGGCTTTCTTT
CASSDRGQGTPTAFF
>TRBV18|-|13|-|TRBJ1-2
TGTGCCAGCTCCCTGGACGAGGGCTATGGCTACACCTTC
CASSLDEGYGYTF
>TRBV15|-|17|-|TRBJ2-3
TGTGCCACCAGCAGAGGTAGGGACCTAGAGAGCACAGATACGCAGTATTTT
CATSRGRDLESTDTQYF
>TRBV28|-|14|-|TRBJ1-5
TGTGCCAGCGTATCAGCAGGCCGGGGGCGGCCCCAGCATTTT
CASVSAGRGRPQHF
>TRBV5-1|-|14|-|TRBJ1-2
TGCGCCAGCAGCCCCACCAGGGGACGGGATGGCTACACCTTC
CASSPTRGRDGYTF
>TRBV7-3|-|14|-|TRBJ2-2
TGTGCCAGCAGCCTAATGATGGACACCGGGGAGCTGTTTTTT
CASSLMMDTGELFF
>TRBV28|-|13|once|TRBJ1-2
TGTGCCAGCAGTTTAGGAGGCGGCTATGGCTACACCTTC
CASSLGGGYGYTF
>TRBV6-5|-|14|-|TRBJ1-1
TGTGCCAGCAGCCGCCAGACAGTTTACACTGAAGCTTTCTTT
CASSRQTVYTEAFF